The T cell receptor beta chain under discussion was sequenced for a study of primary melanoma T cells and metastatic recurrence (dated by TCRdb to 2020 to 2021). In the study overall: The cohort consisted of roughly 200 primary melanomas of stage T2 to T4, each more than 1 mm thick. Whether patient outcome could be predicted by T-cell fraction and T-cell repertoire clonality in primary melanoma tumors was the question this study put to the test. The T-cell fraction measured by TCR beta sequencing was compared against progression-free survival as the clinical outcome. Histopathological grading of tumor-infiltrating lymphocytes was compared with the T-cell fraction derived from sequencing. Overall results and qualifications from the work: Progression-free survival was reportedly predicted by the tumor T-cell fraction independently of age, mitotic rate, ulceration and thickness. Compared with adding any other histopathological variable to tumor thickness, adding T-cell fraction reportedly produced a bigger improvement in progression-free survival prediction. An effective T-cell-mediated antitumor response in primary melanoma was framed by the authors only as a suggestion, not a demonstrated mechanism. A T-cell fraction above 20% appeared protective regardless of ulceration status, mitotic rate or nodal disease.

With respect to this clone: Its binding antigen is unknown. Base qualities are missing; no much larger clone stands one base away.

Patients had primary melanoma that had been surgically resected and was considered potentially curable but at risk of metastatic recurrence. The method behind the library was the immunoSEQ multiplex PCR assay. Primary melanoma tumor tissue underwent high-throughput sequencing of the T-cell receptor beta chain. The source study handled its data this way. TCRB CDR3 sharing between samples and the distribution of insertions and deletions were included in the repertoire analyses. The predictive value of the T-cell fraction was ranked against histopathological variables by a gradient-boosted model. TCRdb retrieved this table from immuneACCESS and kept in-frame rearrangements only. Not all clones are present; in checked studies, unresolved V genes account for under half, and no reason is known for the remainder. The DNA gave D and trimming, while V, J and clone size come from that table. The sample records about 300 clones, 68% of which are singletons. Roughly 25% of the sample rests with the top ten.

The CDR3 starts with the cysteine, ends with the phenylalanine, and has 17 residues. Just the 51-base CDR3 DNA is kept, in frame starting at base 1. Sequenced material: melanoma tumor tissue. The chain links TRBV1 with TRBJ2-1; the listed D gene, TRBD2, was not tested against the DNA. TRBV1 is marked as a pseudogene. This clonotype was obtained from a human donor with melanoma. The CDR3 in this case is CASSHERLAGVMGEQFF. In nucleotide form, the sequence is TGCGCCAGCAGCCACGAAAGACTAGCGGGAGTAATGGGTGAGCAGTTCTTC.